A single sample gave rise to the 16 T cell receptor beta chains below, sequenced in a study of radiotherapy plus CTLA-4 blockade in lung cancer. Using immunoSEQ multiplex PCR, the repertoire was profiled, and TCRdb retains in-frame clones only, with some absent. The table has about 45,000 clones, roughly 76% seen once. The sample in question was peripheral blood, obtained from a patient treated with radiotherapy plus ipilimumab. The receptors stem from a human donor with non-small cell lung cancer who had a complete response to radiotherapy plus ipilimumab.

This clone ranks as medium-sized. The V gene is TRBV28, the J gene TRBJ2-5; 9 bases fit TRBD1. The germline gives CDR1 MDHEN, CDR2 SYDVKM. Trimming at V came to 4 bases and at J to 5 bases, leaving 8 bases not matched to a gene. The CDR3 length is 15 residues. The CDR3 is CASSSGTGMKETQYF. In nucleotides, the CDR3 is TGTGCCAGCAGTTCCGGGACAGGGATGAAGGAGACCCAGTACTTC.

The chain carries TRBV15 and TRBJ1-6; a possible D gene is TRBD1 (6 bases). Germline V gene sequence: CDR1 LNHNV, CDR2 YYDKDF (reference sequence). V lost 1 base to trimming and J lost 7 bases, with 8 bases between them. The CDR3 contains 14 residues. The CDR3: CATSRGTGNSPLHF. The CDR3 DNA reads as TGTGCCACCAGCAGAGGTACAGGGAATTCACCCCTCCACTTT.

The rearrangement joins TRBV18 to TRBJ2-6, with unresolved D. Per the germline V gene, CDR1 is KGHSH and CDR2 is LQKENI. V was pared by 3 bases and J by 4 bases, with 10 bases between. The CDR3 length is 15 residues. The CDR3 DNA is TGTGCCAGCTCACCCGGCGGCTCCGGGGCCAACGTCCTGACTTTC. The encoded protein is CASSPGGSGANVLTF.

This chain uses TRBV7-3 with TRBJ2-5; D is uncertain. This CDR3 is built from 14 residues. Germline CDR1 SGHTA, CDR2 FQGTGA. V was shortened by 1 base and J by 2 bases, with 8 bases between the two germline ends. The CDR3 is CASSLSRSQETQYF. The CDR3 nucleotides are TGTGCCAGCAGCTTAAGTCGGAGTCAAGAGACCCAGTACTTC.

The chain's CDR3 is CASSDLPYTGELFF. The CDR3 DNA follows: TGTGCCAGCAGTGATCTTCCCTACACCGGGGAGCTGTTTTTT. This rearrangement joins TRBV25-1 to TRBJ2-2; D is undetermined. There are 14 residues in the CDR3. Trimming took off 3 bases at V and 3 bases at J, with 8 bases between the two ends. Germline CDR1 is MGHDK and CDR2 is SYGVNS.

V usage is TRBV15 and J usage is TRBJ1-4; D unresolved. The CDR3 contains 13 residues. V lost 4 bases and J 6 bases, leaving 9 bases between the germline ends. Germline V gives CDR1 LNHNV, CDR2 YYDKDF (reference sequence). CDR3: CATSIFRYEKLFF. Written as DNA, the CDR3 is TGTGCCACCAGCATATTCAGGTATGAAAAACTGTTTTTT.

CDR3 in DNA: TGTGCCAGCAGCGAAATCACTAGCGGGGGGGACGAGCAGTACTTC. Its protein product is CASSEITSGGDEQYF. The chain has TRBV28 and TRBJ2-7; TRBD2 agrees at 13 bases. CDR3 length: 15 residues. Germline lookup yields CDR1 MDHEN and CDR2 SYDVKM. The V gene end was trimmed by 6 bases and the J gene end by 5 bases; junction bases not matched to a gene: 7.

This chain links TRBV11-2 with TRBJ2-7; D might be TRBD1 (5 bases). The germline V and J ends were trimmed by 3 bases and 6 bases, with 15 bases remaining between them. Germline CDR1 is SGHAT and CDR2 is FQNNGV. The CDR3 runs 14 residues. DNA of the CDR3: TGTGCCAGCAGCTTCCGCGGTGTAAGGGGCGAGCAGTACTTC. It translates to CASSFRGVRGEQYF. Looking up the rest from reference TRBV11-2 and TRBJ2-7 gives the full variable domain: EAGVAQSPRYKIIEKRQSVAFWCNPISGHATLYWYQQILGQGPKLLIQFQNNGVVDDSQLPKDRFSAERLKGVDSTLKIQPAKLEDSAVYLCASSFRGVRGEQYFGPGTRLTVT.

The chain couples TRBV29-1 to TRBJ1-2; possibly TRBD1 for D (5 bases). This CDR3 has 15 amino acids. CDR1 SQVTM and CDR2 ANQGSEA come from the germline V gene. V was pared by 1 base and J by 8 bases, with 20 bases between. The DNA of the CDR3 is TGCAGCGTTGAAGCGGGGGGACGAAATACTGGGGGCTACACCTTC. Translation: CSVEAGGRNTGGYTF.

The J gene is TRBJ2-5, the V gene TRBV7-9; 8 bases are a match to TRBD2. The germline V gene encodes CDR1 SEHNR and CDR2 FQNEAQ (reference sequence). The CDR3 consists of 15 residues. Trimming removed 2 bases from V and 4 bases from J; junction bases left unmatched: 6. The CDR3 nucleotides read TGTGCCAGCAGCTTAACCGGGGGGGCCGCAGAGACCCAGTACTTC. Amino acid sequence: CASSLTGGAAETQYF.

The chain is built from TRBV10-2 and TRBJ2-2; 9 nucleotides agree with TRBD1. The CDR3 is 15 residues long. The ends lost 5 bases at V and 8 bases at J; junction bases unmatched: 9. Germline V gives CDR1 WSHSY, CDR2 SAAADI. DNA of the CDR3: TGCGCCAGCAGTAAGGACAGGGGAGGTGCGGGGGAGCTGTTTTTT. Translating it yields CASSKDRGGAGELFF.

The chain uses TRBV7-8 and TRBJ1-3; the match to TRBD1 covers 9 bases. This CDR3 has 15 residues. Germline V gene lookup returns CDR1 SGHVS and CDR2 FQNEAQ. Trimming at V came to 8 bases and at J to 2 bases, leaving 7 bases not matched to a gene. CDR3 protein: CASSRDRVAGNTIYF. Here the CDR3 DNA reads TGTGCCAGCTCCCGGGACAGGGTAGCTGGAAACACCATATATTTT.

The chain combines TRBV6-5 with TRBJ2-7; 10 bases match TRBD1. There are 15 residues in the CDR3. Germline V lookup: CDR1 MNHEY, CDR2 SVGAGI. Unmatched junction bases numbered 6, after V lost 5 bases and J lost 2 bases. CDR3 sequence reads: CASSVAGTGAYEQYF. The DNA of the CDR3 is TGTGCCAGCAGTGTCGCCGGGACAGGGGCCTACGAGCAGTACTTC.

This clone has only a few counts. Here the CDR3 reads CASSPPRLSSGNTIYF. Written as DNA, the CDR3 is TGTGCCAGCTCACCACCGAGACTGAGCTCTGGAAACACCATATATTTT. J is TRBJ1-3 and V is TRBV18, with D hard to call. Trimming cost V 0 bases and J 0 bases, with 9 bases left between them. The CDR3 covers 16 residues. CDR1 KGHSH and CDR2 LQKENI come from the germline V gene.

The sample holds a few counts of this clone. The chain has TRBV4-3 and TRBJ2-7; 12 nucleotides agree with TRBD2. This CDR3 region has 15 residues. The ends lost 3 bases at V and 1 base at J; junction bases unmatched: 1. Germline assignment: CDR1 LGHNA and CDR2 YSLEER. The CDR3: CASSQLAGGSYEQYF. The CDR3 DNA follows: TGCGCCAGCAGCCAGCTAGCGGGGGGGTCCTACGAGCAGTACTTC.

CDR3 amino acids: CASSYSGTGHNSPLHF. The CDR3 bases are TGTGCCAGCAGTTACTCCGGGACAGGGCATAATTCACCCCTCCACTTT. The chain couples TRBV6-5 to TRBJ1-6; the match to TRBD1 covers 9 bases. This CDR3 comprises 16 residues. Germline lookup yields CDR1 MNHEY and CDR2 SVGAGI. Trimming took 0 bases from V and 5 from J; bases not matched to a gene: 2.